This T cell receptor (beta chain) originates from a study of T cell responses to AZD1222 COVID-19 vaccine. Analyses pooled second doses at about 4 or about 12 weeks. Using immunoSEQ multiplex PCR, the repertoire was profiled, and TCRdb retains in-frame clones only, with some absent. The sample includes 80,000 to 100,000 clones, approximately 90% of them seen just once. In the case of this clone: As yet, its antigen is unknown.

Looked up from germline, CDR1 is ENHRY and CDR2 is SYGVKD. The J segment lost 5 bases and the V segment lost 10 bases, leaving 8 bases of the junction unmatched. The CDR3 runs to 13 residues. The study's findings and limits: Spike as a whole was targeted by vaccine-associated CD4 TCRs, dominant at 160-218 and 743-854. Only 5 to 7 AZD1222 recipients tested seropositive at baseline.

The rearrangement uses TRBV10-3 and TRBJ2-7; 10 nucleotides align to TRBD1. The source material was peripheral blood, sampled 28 days after the second AZD1222 dose. The TCR comes from an adult who received the AZD1222 COVID-19 vaccine. In DNA, the CDR3 is TGTGCCACCGCCCGACAGGGGGCAAACGAGCAGTACTTC. Translation gives CATARQGANEQYF.